This T cell receptor (beta chain) came from a study of T cell clones after liver transplantation. Trimming at V came to 2 bases and at J to 4 bases, leaving 8 bases not matched to a gene. Germline CDR1 and CDR2: SGHRS and YFSETQ. This CDR3 region has 15 residues. Regarding this clone: Its antigen is unknown.

Whole-study results and caveats: Migration into the graft, not deletion, may explain lost graft donor-reactive T cells. Circulating graft-donor-reactive CD4 TCRbeta sequences fell significantly post-transplant in most of the 8 subjects.

Sequencing was performed with immunoSEQ multiplex PCR; in TCRdb, only in-frame clones are kept and a portion is missing. The repertoire has around 76,000 clones, 80% of them found once; the top ten carry 0.79%. The gene calls are TRBV5-1 and TRBJ1-2, with 7 bases lining up with TRBD1. The sequence came from a human patient who received a liver transplant. The graft donor may have contributed some T cells. The material sequenced was CD4+ T cells from blood, taken 12 months after liver transplant. The CDR3 DNA is TGCGCCAGCAGCTTTTCAGGGGGGCACAGCTATGGCTACACCTTC. Translation gives CASSFSGGHSYGYTF.